This T cell receptor beta chain is drawn from a study of blood T cell repertoires in COVID-19 (TCRdb year 2020). Regarding the complete study: Samples covering the acute and convalescent phases of COVID-19 were provided by collaborators in the United States, Italy and Spain. Deeply sampled blood TCRbeta repertoires from subjects exposed to, actively infected with, or recovered from COVID-19 were included in the dataset. The material from the prospective study consisted of cDNA or gDNA derived from T cells, B-cell-depleted T cells, or PBMCs. Where available, HLA class I and class II types were taken from metadata supplied by the sample provider and were not determined by assay-based typing. Samples were obtained from the ongoing ImmuneRACE study (first 160 participants) and from some 1,200 subjects provided by 6 global collaborators. The repertoires were released in a freely available public database meant as a resource for research on the immune response to SARS-CoV-2. A de-identified subject ID, COVID-19 status, age in years and sex were almost always included in the sample metadata. Results the study describes overall, beyond this receptor: The quantity of clinical and demographic metadata differed by source and by participant and was supplied without curation.

The immunoSEQ Assay, a bias-controlled multiplex PCR, was used to amplify TCRbeta CDR3 regions from genomic DNA. On the authors' methods: The number of nucleated cells in each sample was estimated from the amplification of reference gene primers within the assay. To quantify the absolute abundance of each unique TCRbeta CDR3 rearrangement, sequence reads were collapsed and filtered. For each sample, productive Simpson clonality was calculated as the square root of Simpson's diversity index over productive rearrangements. TCRdb obtained this table from immuneACCESS and retained in-frame rearrangements with V and J assigned. These tables miss some clones; where compared with another copy, unresolved V genes account for less than half of the shortfall, and the remainder is unexplained. V and J calls and clone size come straight from that table; D and trimming were deduced from the DNA. In all, the sample holds about 80,000 clones, and about 79% of those were seen once. The top ten clones comprise 15% of the sample.

Collaborating institutions collected whole blood in K2EDTA tubes following their own protocols. Collaborator samples were shipped for TCRbeta analysis as frozen whole blood, isolated PBMCs, or DNA extracted from either sample type. On this clone: Its antigen target is currently unknown. No base quality information exists; no much larger clone differs at one position.

Material: peripheral blood. The sequence derives from a human donor in a cohort sampled during active COVID-19.

The nucleotides are TGTGCCAGCAGCGTAGGTCCAGGGAGTGGACTAGCGGGAGGGGAGACCCAGTACTTC. This sequence encodes CASSVGPGSGLAGGETQYF. The chain uses TRBV9 and TRBJ2-5; 15 bases in the junction line up with TRBD2. Unmatched junction bases come to 11, with V trimmed by 0 bases and J by 5 bases. As encoded in the germline V gene, CDR1 is SGDLS while CDR2 is YYNGEE. The CDR3, from cysteine to phenylalanine, totals 19 residues. Only the CDR3 DNA stays, 57 bases, in frame from base 1.